The text below deals with one T cell receptor beta chain. Its antigen is unknown. No base quality information exists; no much larger clone differs at one position. The data are from a study of shared clonotypes between healthy human individuals (TCRdb year 2020). Broadly, across the study: The cohort included three men and a couple of women between 18 and 49 years of age. The study deeply sequenced blood TCR repertoires of about 5 healthy adults to estimate repertoire size and the extent of clonotype sharing between individuals. Libraries were prepared and TCR repertoires were sequenced by different laboratories using diverse techniques, in order to increase sequencing depth and limit assay-specific biases. Between about 0.85 and 9.5 billion PBMCs per donor were obtained by leukapheresis. What the study reported, not specific to this receptor: Only blood was sampled, and tissue TCR repertoires likely differ from those in blood. Pairwise subsampling indicated that sequencing depth was expected to affect the degree of clonotype sharing among donors. The genetic and exposure-history diversity represented was limited by the small number of donors.

Donors were healthy HIV-negative adults with no recently reported acute infections or vaccinations. Every donor was a Caucasian adult residing in Nashville, Tennessee, USA. For unsorted samples, about 90 million PBMCs were counted, and genomic DNA was extracted using the QIAamp DNA Blood Mini kit. Blood was obtained by leukapheresis, after which PBMCs were separated by Ficoll-Histopaque density gradient centrifugation and cryopreserved in liquid nitrogen vapor phase. V and J are truncated by 2 bases and 1 base respectively, leaving an intervening sequence of 10 bases. The CDR3 runs 14 residues from the cysteine to the phenylalanine. The entry retains the CDR3 DNA only, 42 bases that are in frame from base 1. According to the germline V gene, CDR1 reads SGHTS and CDR2 reads YDEGEE. Using the deep immunoSEQ assay, TCR CDR3 regions were amplified from genomic DNA by multiplex PCR. Genomic DNA extracted from each cell subset was distributed evenly over all wells of several immunoSEQ 96-well plates, and each plate served as one replicate. Each replicate PCR for unsorted PBMC received 300 to 350 ng genomic DNA, equal to about 30,000 T cell genomes. Genomic DNA from unsorted PBMC was sequenced over ten immunoSEQ deep assay plates. The purified libraries were quantified using a Qubit 3.0 fluorometer, sized with a Bioanalyzer 2100, and then quantified again using the KAPA Library Quantification kit. A separate single-read 150-cycle Illumina NextSeq 550 flow cell was used to sequence each immunoSEQ 96-well plate. The source study handled its data this way. Because the immunoSEQ output included only junctional sequences and no quality scores, the filtering could not be the same as the filtering used for full-length reads. Sequences were annotated with PyIR, a Python wrapper for IgBLAST v1.9, and V/J genes and CDR3 were assigned using IMGT germline references. Any read was removed if the V/J assignment was weak (E-value above 1e-6), the CDR3 was missing, or the read contained stop codons, out-of-frame junctions, or ambiguous translated residues. V3J clonotypes were defined as sequences sharing the same inferred V gene, J gene, and CDR3 amino acid sequence. The percentage overlap between two repertoires was calculated by dividing the number of shared unique clonotypes by the size of the smaller repertoire. RTK rarefaction, the Chao1 estimator, and Recon v2.1 estimates of unobserved clonotypes were used to assess repertoire richness. The table comes from immuneACCESS by way of TCRdb, which keeps in-frame sequences with V and J called. Part of the clones is missing from these tables; in studies checked, under half for an unresolved V gene and the rest for unknown reasons. V, J and clone size are those of that table, while D and trimming were read from the DNA. In this sample the table shows about 490,000 clones, approximately 80% of which occur a single time. 13% of the sample is in the top ten clones.

The sample consisted of PBMCs. Recombination connected TRBV5-8 to TRBJ2-7; there is no confident call for the D gene. The receptor was derived from a woman between 40 and 55 years old in good health. Some clones in this sample may be carry-over from other donors' samples. In nucleotide form, the sequence is TGTGCCAGCAGCTTAGTTCGGAGTTCCTACGAGCAGTACTTC. Its translation reads: CASSLVRSSYEQYF.